Given below is one TCR beta chain in context. Its antigen is currently unknown. The data were obtained in a study of cytomegalovirus exposure and HLA in healthy donors. Study-wide results and limits: V- and J-gene trimming of TCR beta was linked (in a later analysis) to a missense DCLRE1C variant.

Primers for the PCR totalled 60 Vbeta and 13 Jbeta. Repertoires were generated with immunoSEQ multiplex PCR, while TCRdb's copy carries only in-frame clones and drops some. Found here are 90,000 to 150,000 clones, 77% of them singletons; the top ten hold over 9.5%. V gave up 0 bases and J gave up 5 bases; unmatched junction bases: 2. CDR3 length: 15 amino acids. Germline lookup yields CDR1 SGHDT and CDR2 YYEEEE. The sequenced sample consisted of PBMCs. The TCR sequence derives from a middle-aged man in good health and CMV-seropositive. The chain joins TRBV5-6 to TRBJ1-4; TRBD1 aligns across 9 bases. The CDR3, as DNA: TGTGCCAGCAGCTTGGTAGACAGGGGGAATGAAAAACTGTTTTTT. This codes for CASSLVDRGNEKLFF.